This TCR beta chain came from a study of blood T cell repertoires in COVID-19. The wider study: Samples came from the United States, Italy and Spain, spanning acute and convalescent COVID-19.

In Seattle, patients joined the study during active infection and were tracked longitudinally. Germline lookup yields CDR1 SNHLY and CDR2 FYNNEI. Trimming pared 4 bases from V and 4 bases from J, leaving 13 bases between. The CDR3 is made up of 14 amino acids. Authors' data handling: Amplification from reference gene primers served as the basis for estimated nucleated cell counts. Sequencing was performed with immunoSEQ multiplex PCR; in TCRdb, only in-frame clones are kept and a portion is missing. The V and J calls and the clone size are those of that table, but D and trimming were determined from the DNA. This table has 150,000 to 200,000 clones, roughly 93% appearing once.

The gene calls are TRBV2 and TRBJ1-1, with TRBD1 as a possible D gene (6 bases). Sequencing was done on a sample of peripheral blood. The sequence derives from an older woman with COVID-19, enrolled during active disease. The CDR3 region has the DNA TGTGCCAGCAGTGCAGAGGGGGGGGGCACTGAAGCTTTCTTT. Its translation: CASSAEGGGTEAFF.